A selection of T cell receptor beta chains follows, all from one sample in a study of Graves' ophthalmopathy and Graves' hyperthyroidism. TCRdb reprocessed the multiplex PCR reads with MiXCR, giving one entry per CDR3 protein. The sample includes about 1.1 million distinct CDR3 sequences, about 40% of them seen just once. Sequencing input: peripheral blood or thyroid tissue (not recorded which). These receptor sequences come from an adult man with Graves' hyperthyroidism. CDR3s include the opening cysteine and the closing phenylalanine or tryptophan. The D gene is left open where the match is weak. For some rows the clone size is stated as once, few or many, or as a class when expanded; others skip it.

CDR3nt	CDR3aa	d_gene	abundance	v_gene	j_gene
TGTGCCATCAGTGAGACAGGGACTTCGCGAGCTTTCTTT	CAISETGTSRAFF	-	once	TRBV10-3	TRBJ1-1
TGTGCCACCAGCAGAGATCTCCCAACTAGCGGTGTGACCCAGTACTTC	CATSRDLPTSGVTQYF	TRBD2	many	TRBV15	TRBJ2-5
TGTGCCAGCAGCCTACAGGGCGGGCGAGAGACCCAGTACTTC	CASSLQGGRETQYF	-	many	TRBV7-6	TRBJ2-5
TGTGCCAGCTCACACCGCTCGGACCCCTACGAGCAGTACTTC	CASSHRSDPYEQYF	-	-	TRBV5-1	TRBJ2-7
TGCAGCGTTGTATGGGACCTACAAGAGACCCAGTACTTC	CSVVWDLQETQYF	-	few	TRBV29-1	TRBJ2-5
TGTGCCAGTAGTATTCCGGGTGGGGAGGCCCAGTACTTC	CASSIPGGEAQYF	-	few	TRBV19	TRBJ2-5
TGCGCCAGCAGCTCCGGACAGAAGTTACAAGAGACCCAGTACTTC	CASSSGQKLQETQYF	-	-	TRBV5-1	TRBJ2-5
TGTGCCAGCAGCCCGGGACAGGGGTTTCTGGGCGAGCAGTACTTC	CASSPGQGFLGEQYF	TRBD1	-	TRBV7-8	TRBJ2-7
TGTGCCAGCAGCCAAGGGCGGTCGAACACTGAAGCTTTCTTT	CASSQGRSNTEAFF	-	many	TRBV14	TRBJ1-1
TGTGCCAGCATCTCGGGGGGCTGGTCCTACGAGCAGTACTTC	CASISGGWSYEQYF	-	-	TRBV10-3	TRBJ2-7
TGCGCCAGCAGCCCCAACCGGGACAGGGACTACGAGCAGTACTTC	CASSPNRDRDYEQYF	TRBD1	-	TRBV4-3	TRBJ2-7
TGCGCCAGCAGTGACGGCCTAGGTGGTCGAGAGACCCAGTACTTC	CASSDGLGGRETQYF	-	-	TRBV10-2	TRBJ2-5
TGCCGAGCGGGGACACAAGAGACCCAGTACTTC	CRAGTQETQYF	-	few	TRBV20-1	TRBJ2-5
TGCAGCGTTGATTGGGCAGGAAACTATGGCTACACCTTC	CSVDWAGNYGYTF	-	-	TRBV29-1	TRBJ1-2
TGTGCCAGTTCGCGGCAGCCATCCTACGAGCAGTACTTC	CASSRQPSYEQYF	-	-	TRBV19	TRBJ2-7
TGTGCCAGTAGTATCAGGAGACAAGAAAAACTGTTTTTT	CASSIRRQEKLFF	-	once	TRBV19	TRBJ1-4
TGTGCCAGCATCGGCCCAGGGAACACTGAAGCTTTCTTT	CASIGPGNTEAFF	-	-	TRBV2	TRBJ1-1
TGTGCCAGCAGCCCCACAGCGGGGGGTGAAGAGACCCAGTACTTC	CASSPTAGGEETQYF	TRBD2	many	TRBV7-7	TRBJ2-5
TGTGCCAGCAGCTTGACTAGCGGGAAAGAAGAGACCCAGTACTTC	CASSLTSGKEETQYF	TRBD2	few	TRBV4-1	TRBJ2-5
TGCAGCGTTGCCGACAACTCTGGAAACACCATATATTTT	CSVADNSGNTIYF	-	few	TRBV29-1	TRBJ1-3
TGTGCCAGCAGCTTTGCCCCTGCGGCAATGAGGGGCCGCGAGCAGTACTTC	CASSFAPAAMRGREQYF	-	-	TRBV11-2	TRBJ2-7
TGTGCCATCCAAAGGGGCGGGGAGCTGTTTTTT	CAIQRGGELFF	-	many	TRBV10-3	TRBJ2-2
TGTGCCATCAGGCCGGGACCCCGGGGAGAGACCCAGCATTTT	CAIRPGPRGETQHF	-	-	TRBV10-3	TRBJ1-5
TGTGCCATCAGTGACCCCGACAGGGGCGGGGAGACCCAGTACTTC	CAISDPDRGGETQYF	TRBD1	many	TRBV10-3	TRBJ2-5